This TCR beta chain came from a study of T cells in Graves' hyperthyroidism and ophthalmopathy. Ophthalmopathy patients all had a Clinical Activity Score of at least 3, a NOSPECS grade of at least 4 and disease under 3 months old. The diagnoses drew upon clinical symptoms, serum thyroxine and TRAb, thyroid ultrasound and orbital computed tomography. Authors of the study amplified TCR beta CDR3 regions from RNA transcripts. First-round RT-PCR targeting the TCR CDR3 was performed with the HTBI primer set. TCRdb itself ran the multiplex PCR reads through MiXCR, one entry per CDR3 protein. The sample includes hundreds of thousands of distinct CDR3 sequences, approximately 14% of them seen just once. Germline V gene lookup returns CDR1 SGHKS and CDR2 YYEKEE (reference sequence). The trim removed 1 base at V and 5 bases at J, leaving 6 bases unmatched. The CDR3 loop spans 15 amino acids.

Sample: blood. The sequence was obtained from a woman aged 35 to 49 with Graves' ophthalmopathy. The chain links TRBV5-5 to TRBJ2-1, with 7 bases identical to TRBD1. The CDR3 DNA follows: TGTGCCAGCAGCTTGTTCACAGGGGTTCACAATGAGCAGTTCTTC. It specifies CASSLFTGVHNEQFF.